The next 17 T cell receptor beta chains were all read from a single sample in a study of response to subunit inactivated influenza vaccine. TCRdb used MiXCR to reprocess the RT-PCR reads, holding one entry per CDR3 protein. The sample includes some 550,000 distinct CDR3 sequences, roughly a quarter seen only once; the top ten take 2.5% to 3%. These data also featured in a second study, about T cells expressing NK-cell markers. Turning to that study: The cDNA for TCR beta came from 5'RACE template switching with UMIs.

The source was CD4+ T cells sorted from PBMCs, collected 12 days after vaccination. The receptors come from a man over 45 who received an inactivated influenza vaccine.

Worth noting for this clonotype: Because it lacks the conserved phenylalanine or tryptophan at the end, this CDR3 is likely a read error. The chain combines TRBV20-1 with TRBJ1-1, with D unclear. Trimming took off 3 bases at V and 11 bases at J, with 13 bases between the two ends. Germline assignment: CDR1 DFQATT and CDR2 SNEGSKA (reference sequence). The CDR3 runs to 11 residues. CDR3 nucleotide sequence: TGCAGTGCTAGCCCCCGGGGTCGCGCTTTCTCT. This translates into CSASPRGRAFS.

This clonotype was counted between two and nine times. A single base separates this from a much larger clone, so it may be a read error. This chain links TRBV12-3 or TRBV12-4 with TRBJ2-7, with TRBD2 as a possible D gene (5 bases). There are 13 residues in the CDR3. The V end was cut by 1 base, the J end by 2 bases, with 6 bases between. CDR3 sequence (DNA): TGTGCCAGCAGTTTAGGGGAGCCCTACGAGCAGTACTTC. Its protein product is CASSLGEPYEQYF.

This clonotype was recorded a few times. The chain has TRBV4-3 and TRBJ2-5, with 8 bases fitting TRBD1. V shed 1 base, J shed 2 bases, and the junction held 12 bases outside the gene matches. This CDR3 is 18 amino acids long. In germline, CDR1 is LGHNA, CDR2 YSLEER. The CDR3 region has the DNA TGCGCCAGCAGCCAAGCGCCAGGACAGGGACCTTATCAAGAGACCCAGTACTTC. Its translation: CASSQAPGQGPYQETQYF.

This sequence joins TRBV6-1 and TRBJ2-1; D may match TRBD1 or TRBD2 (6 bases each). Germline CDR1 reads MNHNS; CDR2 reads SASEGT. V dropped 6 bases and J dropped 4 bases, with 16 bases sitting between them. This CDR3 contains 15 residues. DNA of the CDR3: TGTGCCAGCAGCGGGGGCCCCGATCCTTACAATGAGCAGTTCTTC. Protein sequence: CASSGGPDPYNEQFF.

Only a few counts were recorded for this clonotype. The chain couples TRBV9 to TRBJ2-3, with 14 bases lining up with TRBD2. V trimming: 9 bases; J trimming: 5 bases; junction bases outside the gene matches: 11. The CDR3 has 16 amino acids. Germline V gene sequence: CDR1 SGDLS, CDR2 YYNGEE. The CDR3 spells CATTRTSGGQGDTQYF. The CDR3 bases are TGTGCCACCACTAGGACTAGCGGGGGGCAGGGAGATACGCAGTATTTT.

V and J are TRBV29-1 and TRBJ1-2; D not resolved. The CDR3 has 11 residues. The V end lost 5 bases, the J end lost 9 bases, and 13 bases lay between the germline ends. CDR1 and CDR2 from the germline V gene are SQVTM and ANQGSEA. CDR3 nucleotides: TGCAGCGTTCACCAAAAAGGCAGCTACACCTTC. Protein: CSVHQKGSYTF.

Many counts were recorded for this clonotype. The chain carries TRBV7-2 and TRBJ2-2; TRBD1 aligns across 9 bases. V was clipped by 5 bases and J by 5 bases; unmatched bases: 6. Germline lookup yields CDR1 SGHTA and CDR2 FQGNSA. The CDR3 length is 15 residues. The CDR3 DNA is TGTGCCAGCAGCCGGGACAGGGTGAGGACCGGGGAGCTGTTTTTT. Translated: CASSRDRVRTGELFF. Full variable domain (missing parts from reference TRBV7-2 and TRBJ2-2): GAGVSQSPSNKVTEKGKDVELRCDPISGHTALYWYRQSLGQGLEFLIYFQGNSAPDKSGLPSDRFSAERTGGSVSTLTIQRTQQEDSAVYLCASSRDRVRTGELFFGEGSRLTVL.

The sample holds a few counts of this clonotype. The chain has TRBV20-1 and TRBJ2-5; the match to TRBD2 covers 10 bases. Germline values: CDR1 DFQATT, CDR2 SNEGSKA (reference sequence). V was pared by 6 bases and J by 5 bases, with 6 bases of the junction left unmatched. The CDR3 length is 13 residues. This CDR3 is CSARISGGETQYF. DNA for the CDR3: TGCAGTGCAAGAATTAGCGGGGGGGAGACCCAGTACTTC.

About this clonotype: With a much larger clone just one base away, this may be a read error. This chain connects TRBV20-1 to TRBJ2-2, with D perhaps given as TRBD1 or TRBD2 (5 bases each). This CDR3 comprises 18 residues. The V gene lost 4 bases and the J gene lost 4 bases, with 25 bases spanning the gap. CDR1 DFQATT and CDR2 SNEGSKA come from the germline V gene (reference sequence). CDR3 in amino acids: CSAKDLEWGGPSTGELFF. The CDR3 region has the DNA TGCAGTGCTAAGGATTTGGAATGGGGCGGGCCGAGCACCGGGGAGCTGTTTTTT.

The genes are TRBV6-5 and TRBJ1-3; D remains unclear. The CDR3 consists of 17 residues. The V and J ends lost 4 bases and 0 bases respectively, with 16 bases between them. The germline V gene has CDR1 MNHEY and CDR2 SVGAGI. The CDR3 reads CASSSERRKHSGNTIYF. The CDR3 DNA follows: TGTGCCAGCAGTTCAGAAAGGCGTAAGCACTCTGGAAACACCATATATTTT.

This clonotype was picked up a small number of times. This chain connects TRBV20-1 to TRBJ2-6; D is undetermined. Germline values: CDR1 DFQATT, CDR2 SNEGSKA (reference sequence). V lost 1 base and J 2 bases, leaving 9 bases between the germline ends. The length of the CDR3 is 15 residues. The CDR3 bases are TGCAGTGCTAGAGGAGCAGGCCCTGGGGCCAACGTCCTGACTTTC. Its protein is CSARGAGPGANVLTF.

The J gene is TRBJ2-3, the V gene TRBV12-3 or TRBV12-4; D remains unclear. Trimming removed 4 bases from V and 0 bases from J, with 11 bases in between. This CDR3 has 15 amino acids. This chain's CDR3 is CASSSFTESTDTQYF. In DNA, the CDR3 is TGTGCCAGCAGTTCATTCACAGAGAGCACAGATACGCAGTATTTT.

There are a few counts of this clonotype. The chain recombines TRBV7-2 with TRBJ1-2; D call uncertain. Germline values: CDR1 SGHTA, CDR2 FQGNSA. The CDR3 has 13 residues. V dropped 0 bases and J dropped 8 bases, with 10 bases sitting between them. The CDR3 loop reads CASSLAMERGYTF. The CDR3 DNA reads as TGTGCCAGCAGCTTAGCGATGGAGCGCGGCTACACCTTC.

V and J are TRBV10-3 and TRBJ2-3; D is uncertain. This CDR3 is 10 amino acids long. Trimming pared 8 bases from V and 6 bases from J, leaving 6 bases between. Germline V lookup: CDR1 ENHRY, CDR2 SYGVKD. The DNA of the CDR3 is TGTGCCATCGGCCTGGATACGCAGTATTTT. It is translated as CAIGLDTQYF.

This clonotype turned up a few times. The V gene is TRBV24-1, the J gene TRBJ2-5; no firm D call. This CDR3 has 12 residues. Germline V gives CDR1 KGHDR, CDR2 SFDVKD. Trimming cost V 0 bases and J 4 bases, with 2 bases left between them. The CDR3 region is CATSDLGETQYF. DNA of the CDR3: TGTGCCACCAGTGATTTGGGAGAGACCCAGTACTTC.

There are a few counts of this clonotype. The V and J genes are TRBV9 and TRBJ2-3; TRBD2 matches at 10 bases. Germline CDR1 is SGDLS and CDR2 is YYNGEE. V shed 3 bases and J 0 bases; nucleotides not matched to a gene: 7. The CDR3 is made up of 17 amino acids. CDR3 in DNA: TGTGCCAGCAGCGCCTATGAGACTAGCGGGAGCACAGATACGCAGTATTTT. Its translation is CASSAYETSGSTDTQYF.

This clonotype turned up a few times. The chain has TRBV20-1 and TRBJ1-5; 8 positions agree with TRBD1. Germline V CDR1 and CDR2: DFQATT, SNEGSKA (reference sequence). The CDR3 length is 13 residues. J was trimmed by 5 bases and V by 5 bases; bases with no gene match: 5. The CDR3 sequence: CSALDRVDQPQHF. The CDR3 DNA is TGCAGTGCTTTGGACAGGGTGGATCAGCCCCAGCATTTT.